These T cell receptor beta chains were read from a single sample in a study of early T cells in non-severe SARS-CoV-2 infection. TCRdb analysed the 5' RACE reads with MiXCR anew, one entry per CDR3 protein. In the table there are approximately 100,000 distinct CDR3 sequences, less than 15% of which are singletons. Material for sequencing was whole blood. All receptors derive from an adult who was a healthcare worker with PCR-confirmed SARS-CoV-2 infection or an uninfected control (not recorded which). CDR3s include the opening cysteine and the closing phenylalanine or tryptophan. D genes are given only for firm matches. The size field is filled for only some rows; it gives once, few, many or a size class.

>-|TRBV3-1|TRBJ2-3|-
TGTGCCAGCAGCCCACGGCGGGTTCCCACAGATACGCAGTATTTT
CASSPRRVPTDTQYF
>TRBD2|TRBV19|TRBJ2-3|few
TGTGCCAGTAGTATATACGGGACTAGCGGGGGCACAGATACGCAGTATTTT
CASSIYGTSGGTDTQYF
>-|TRBV19|TRBJ1-5|-
TGTGCCAGTAGTATAGTAAGGGTCCAGCCCCAGCATTTT
CASSIVRVQPQHF
>TRBD1|TRBV6-2/TRBV6-3|TRBJ1-2|many
TGTGCCAGCAGTGCGGGACAGGGCTATGGCTACACCTTC
CASSAGQGYGYTF
>TRBD1|TRBV7-6|TRBJ1-2|many
TGTGCCAGCAGCCCCACCGGGACAGGCGTCTATGGCTACACCTTC
CASSPTGTGVYGYTF
>-|TRBV5-1|TRBJ2-1|few
TGCGCCAGCAGCGGACAGAGCTCCTACAATGAGCAGTTCTTC
CASSGQSSYNEQFF
>-|TRBV6-1|TRBJ1-2|-
TGTGCCAGCAGTGACCCCTTTTATGGCTACACCTTC
CASSDPFYGYTF
>TRBD2|TRBV4-1|TRBJ2-3|many
TGCGCCAGCAGCCAAGATACGGGGGGGAACACAGATACGCAGTATTTT
CASSQDTGGNTDTQYF
>TRBD1|TRBV5-1|TRBJ1-3|few
TGCGCCAGCAGGAAGGGGGCATCTGAAAACACCATATATTTT
CASRKGASENTIYF
>-|TRBV7-2|TRBJ1-1|-
TGTGCCAGCAGCTTAGTGTTGGCAGACGAAGCTTTCTTT
CASSLVLADEAFF
>-|TRBV29-1|TRBJ1-3|few
TGCAGCGTTGACGGGGGCCCTGGAAACACCATATATTTT
CSVDGGPGNTIYF
>TRBD2|TRBV4-2|TRBJ2-3|-
TGTGCCAGCAGCCTTAAGCGGGGGGAGTCAGATACGCAGTATTTT
CASSLKRGESDTQYF
>-|TRBV3-1|TRBJ1-2|-
TGTGCCAGCAGCCAAGGCAGTAACTATGGCTACACCTTC
CASSQGSNYGYTF
>TRBD1|TRBV20-1|TRBJ2-3|-
TGCAGTGCTTGGACAGGGGACACAGATACGCAGTATTTT
CSAWTGDTDTQYF
>-|TRBV7-9|TRBJ1-4|-
TGTGCCAGCAGCTGGCCAGGGGTAAATGAAAAACTGTTTTTT
CASSWPGVNEKLFF